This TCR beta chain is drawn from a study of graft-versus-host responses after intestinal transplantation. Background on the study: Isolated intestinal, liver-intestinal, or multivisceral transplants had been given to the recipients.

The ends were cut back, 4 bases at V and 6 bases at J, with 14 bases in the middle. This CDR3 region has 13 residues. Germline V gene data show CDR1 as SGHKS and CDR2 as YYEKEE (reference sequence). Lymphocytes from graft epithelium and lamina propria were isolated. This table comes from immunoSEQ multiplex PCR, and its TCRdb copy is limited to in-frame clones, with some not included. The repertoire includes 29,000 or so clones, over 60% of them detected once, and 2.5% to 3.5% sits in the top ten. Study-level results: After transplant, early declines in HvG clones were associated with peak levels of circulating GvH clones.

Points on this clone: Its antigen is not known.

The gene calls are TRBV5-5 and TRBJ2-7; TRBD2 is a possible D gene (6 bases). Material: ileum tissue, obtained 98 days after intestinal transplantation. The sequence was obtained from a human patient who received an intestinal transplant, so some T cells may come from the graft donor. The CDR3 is CASSRSAGPEQYF. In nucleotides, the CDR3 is TGTGCCAGCAGCCGTTCCGCGGGGCCCGAGCAGTACTTC.